This T cell receptor (beta chain) was identified during a study of early stage breast cancer tumors. Per the germline V gene, CDR1 is MNHNS and CDR2 is SASEGT. This CDR3 spans 14 amino acids. The ends were cut back, 6 bases at V and 1 base at J, with 11 bases in the middle. Blood replicates held 0.5 ug DNA, tumor or normal breast about 1.5 ug, two each. Some clones are missing from TCRdb's copy, which holds only in-frame ones; the method was immunoSEQ multiplex PCR. The table lists roughly 20,000 clones, over 70% of them singletons, with approximately 1.8% in the top ten. The table lists this clone with a count of one.

What was sequenced was blood. This chain uses TRBV6-1 with TRBJ2-3, with D possibly TRBD2 on 6 matching bases. The receptor was derived from a person aged 70 to 79 with breast cancer. The CDR3 loop reads CASSRRGGTDTQYF. For the CDR3, the DNA is TGTGCCAGCAGCCGGCGGGGCGGCACAGATACGCAGTATTTT.